This T cell receptor (beta chain) came from a study of CD8 T cells in Susac syndrome. CDR1 and CDR2 from the germline V gene are KGHSH and LQKENI. The CDR3 totals 15 residues. Between the trimmed V and J ends, which lost 3 bases and 2 bases, there was a span of 14 bases. Negative isolation was applied to CD8+ and CD4+ T cells, and FACS enrichment was applied to TEMRA cells. With random hexamers, reverse transcription was performed on about 0.5 to 1 ug of RNA. MiXCR, applied by TCRdb to the immunoSEQ multiplex PCR reads, yields one record per CDR3 protein. In the table there are a few hundred thousand distinct CDR3 sequences, 90% to 95% of which are singletons.

The chain links TRBV18 to TRBJ2-7, with D perhaps TRBD1 or TRBD2 (7 bases each). The sample was CD4+ T cells from PBMCs. The clonotype comes from a human donor with multiple sclerosis. The CDR3 DNA reads TGTGCCAGCTCACCGGGCCAGGGGGGGCCCTACGAGCAGTACTTC. Residues: CASSPGQGGPYEQYF.